This TCR beta chain originates from a study of blood T cell repertoires in COVID-19. Background on the study: Nucleic acid was either cDNA or gDNA, and it came from T cells, B-cell-depleted T cells, or PBMCs.

This clone was found once. In the study's own analysis: Counts of nucleated cells, estimated from reference gene primer amplification, were obtained. Libraries were prepared by immunoSEQ multiplex PCR; TCRdb keeps only in-frame clonotypes and omits some of them. That table furnishes V, J and clone size, whereas the DNA furnished D and trimming. The sample includes around 190,000 clones, roughly 85% seen only once; the top ten take 7.5% to 10%. The V and J ends lost 4 bases and 3 bases respectively, with 6 bases between them. Germline CDR1 is SNHLY and CDR2 is FYNNEI. The CDR3 is made up of 13 amino acids.

The clonotype originates from a man between 50 and 59 years old with active or convalescent COVID-19. The sequenced sample was peripheral blood. The rearrangement links TRBV2 to TRBJ2-2; D call uncertain. CDR3 in amino acids: CASSAGYTGELFF. The CDR3 region has the DNA TGTGCCAGCAGTGCCGGTTACACCGGGGAGCTGTTTTTT.